This T cell receptor beta chain was retrieved from a study of T cell responses to AZD1222 COVID-19 vaccine. Sequencing used immunoSEQ multiplex PCR; TCRdb keeps in-frame clones, though not all of them. The table has about 130,000 clones, around nine tenths seen once. The CDR3 spans 13 residues. V was cut by 1 base and J by 2 bases, with 8 bases left in between. The V gene's germline CDR1 is GTSNPN and CDR2 SVGIG (reference sequence). Comment on this clone: Its specificity is unknown.

Findings and limits, study-wide: Seropositivity was recorded at baseline in only 5 or 6 AZD1222 recipients. A mostly white British donor set with more females was recruited, and clonal diversity was possibly underestimated. Sampling captured repertoires only after the peak T cell response. Across the whole spike, CD4 TCRs peaked at regions 160-218 and 743-854.

The specimen was peripheral blood, collected on day 0 of AZD1222 vaccination. The chain carries TRBV30 and TRBJ1-2; unclear D gene. This receptor was obtained from an adult in good health. CDR3 nucleotides: TGTGCCTGGAGTGGTGTAACCAACTATGGCTACACCTTC. Translated: CAWSGVTNYGYTF.